This record concerns one TCR beta chain sequence. CDR3 length equals 13 residues. V lost 8 bases, J lost 4 bases, and 17 bases lay in between. CDR1 is GTSNPN and CDR2 is SVGIG in the germline V gene (reference sequence). Original handling: Quantification of nucleated cells was approximated via reference gene primer amplification. Profiled with immunoSEQ multiplex PCR; TCRdb holds only in-frame clones, not every one. V and J calls and clone size are those listed in that table; D and trimming were worked out from the DNA. The sample lists fewer than 95,000 clones, roughly 87% occurring once. The sample comes from a study of blood T cell repertoires in COVID-19. On the study more broadly: COVID-19 samples, acute and convalescent, were from the United States, Italy and Spain. Sample material is recorded as cDNA or gDNA derived from T cells, B-cell-depleted T cells, or PBMCs.

The source of this sequence is a man aged 50 or older with acute or convalescent COVID-19. The specimen was peripheral blood. This chain joins TRBV30 and TRBJ1-1, with D perhaps TRBD1 (5 bases). The CDR3 here is CAHPEGLITEAFF. The CDR3 DNA reads TGTGCCCATCCGGAGGGGTTAATCACTGAAGCTTTCTTT.